This note documents a single T cell receptor (beta chain) sequence. Produced via immunoSEQ multiplex PCR; TCRdb's table is partial and in-frame only. The data show 150,000 to 200,000 clones, 86% seen once. The data derive from a study of blood T cell repertoires in COVID-19. Study overall: Donors in Cohort 3 who had recovered were those with two negative PCRs, healthcare professional clearance, or resolution of their symptoms. PBMCs, B-cell-depleted T cells, or T cells were the source of the cDNA or gDNA that made up the material.

Trimming took off 0 bases at V and 8 bases at J, with 10 bases between the two ends. Germline V CDR1 and CDR2: SNHLY, FYNNEI. This CDR3 contains 14 residues. The sequenced sample was PBMCs or T cells enriched from blood (not recorded which). The chain couples TRBV2 to TRBJ1-4, with TRBD1 as a possible D gene (5 bases). The TCR originated in a middle-aged woman in a cohort exposed to, infected with or recovered from COVID-19 (not recorded which). The CDR3 protein is CASSEAGAGEKLFF. CDR3 coding DNA: TGTGCCAGCAGTGAAGCAGGGGCAGGGGAAAAACTGTTTTTT.